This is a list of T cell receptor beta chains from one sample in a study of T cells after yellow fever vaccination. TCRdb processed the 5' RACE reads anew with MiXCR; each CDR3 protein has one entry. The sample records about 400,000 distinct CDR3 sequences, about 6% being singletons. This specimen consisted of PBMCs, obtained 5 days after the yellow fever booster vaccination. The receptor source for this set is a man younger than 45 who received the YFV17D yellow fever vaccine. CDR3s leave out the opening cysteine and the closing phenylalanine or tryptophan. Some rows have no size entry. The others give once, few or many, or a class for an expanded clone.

SAWRRLPGGLNYNEQF	TRBJ2-1	TRBV20-1	few
SVRDSSGNEQF	TRBJ2-1	TRBV20-1	-
ASSLYAEQY	TRBJ2-7	TRBV12-3/TRBV12-4	many
ASSDTGVATNEKLF	TRBJ1-4	TRBV18	-
SLSGGSFKAKNIQY	TRBJ2-4	TRBV20-1	-
CARDLLAGGPETQY	TRBJ2-5	TRBV20-1	once
ACPFLGTGDSPLH	TRBJ1-6	TRBV30	few
ASSRRTNYEQY	TRBJ2-7	TRBV3-1	few
ASSILAGGDTQY	TRBJ2-3	TRBV7-6	-
ASSPEGLAGEVGRNEQF	TRBJ2-1	TRBV9	-
SVEAATDTQY	TRBJ2-3	TRBV29-1	many
ASSWGTGEKETQY	TRBJ2-5	TRBV7-2	few
SARDGASLNYGYT	TRBJ1-2	TRBV20-1	-
RARGWDANIQY	TRBJ2-4	TRBV20-1	-
ASSQRAIEQY	TRBJ2-7	TRBV28	many
ASSLGYTSSYEQY	TRBJ2-7	TRBV7-8	many
ASSTRLAGDTGELF	TRBJ2-2	TRBV5-1	few